This T cell receptor beta chain was captured by sequencing in a study of shared clonotypes between healthy human individuals. Replicate PCRs from sorted subsets contained 200 ng DNA, which is approximately 30,000 T cell genomes. Sequencing used immunoSEQ multiplex PCR; TCRdb keeps in-frame clones, though not all of them. This sample carries hundreds of thousands of clones, 73% of them seen once, and the ten largest clones take 1.5% to 2%. The donors, all of them Caucasian adults, lived in Nashville, Tennessee. Naive CD45RA+ and memory CD45RA-negative subsets were split from CD4+ cells. Germline CDR1 is SGHAT and CDR2 is FQNNGV. The CDR3 has 15 residues. V dropped 1 base and J dropped 5; count of bases not matched to a gene: 5.

The V gene is TRBV11-2, the J gene TRBJ2-5; 9 bases agree with TRBD1. The specimen was memory CD4+ T cells sorted from blood. The sample's subset: CD45RA-negative fraction. This TCR was sampled from a woman aged 25 to 39 in good health. CDR3 bases: TGTGCCAGCAGCTTAGGGGACAGGGCCGCGGAGACCCAGTACTTC. Amino acids: CASSLGDRAAETQYF.